This T cell receptor beta chain was recorded in a study of human T cells and chemical hapten exposure. Per the germline V gene, CDR1 is SQVTM and CDR2 is ANQGSEA. The CDR3 is 14 residues long. V lost 0 bases, J lost 3 bases, and 10 bases lay in between. Details on this clonotype: Its antigen is currently unknown.

TCRdb recomputed calls from the RACE reads with MiXCR, one row per CDR3 protein. The sample has 150,000 to 200,000 distinct CDR3 sequences, roughly 30% seen once; the top ten hold just under 3%. Regarding time point: pre-sensitization, week 0. Treatment meaning: therapeutic diphenylcyclopropenone sensitization with weekly scalp DPC. Regarding the study as a whole: Patch test scores rose with PT1 expanded TCR counts, a positive correlation.

The input for sequencing was whole blood, taken in connection with sensitization to the hapten diphenylcyclopropenone (DPC). The sequence came from a woman aged 25 to 39 with alopecia areata. Some clones in this sample may be carry-over from other donors' samples. The chain has TRBV29-1 and TRBJ2-3; the D is unclear. The DNA for the CDR3 is TGCAGCGTTGAAGAGGAAGGGTGGACAGATACGCAGTATTTT. This sequence encodes CSVEEEGWTDTQYF.